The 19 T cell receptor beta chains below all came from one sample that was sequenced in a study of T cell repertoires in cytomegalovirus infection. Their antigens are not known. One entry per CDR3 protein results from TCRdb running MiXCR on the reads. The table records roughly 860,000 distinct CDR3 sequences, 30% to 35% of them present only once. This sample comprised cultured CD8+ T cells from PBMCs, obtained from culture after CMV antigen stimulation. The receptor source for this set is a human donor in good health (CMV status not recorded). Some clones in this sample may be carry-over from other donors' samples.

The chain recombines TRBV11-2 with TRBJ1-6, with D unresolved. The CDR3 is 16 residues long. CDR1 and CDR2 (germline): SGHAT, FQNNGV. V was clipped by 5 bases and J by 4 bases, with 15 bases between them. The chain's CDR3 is CASSPAGRPYNSPLHF. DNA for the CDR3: TGTGCCAGCAGCCCTGCGGGCAGACCTTATAATTCACCCCTCCACTTT.

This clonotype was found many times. CDR3 sequence (DNA): TGTGCCAGCAGCCCCTTTAACTGGGACAGGGCTAACTATGGCTACACCTTC. It is translated as CASSPFNWDRANYGYTF. The J gene is TRBJ1-2, the V gene TRBV11-2; TRBD1 matches 9 bases. V gave up 5 bases and J gave up 0 bases; unmatched junction bases: 10. CDR3 length: 17 amino acids. Per the germline V gene, CDR1 is SGHAT and CDR2 is FQNNGV.

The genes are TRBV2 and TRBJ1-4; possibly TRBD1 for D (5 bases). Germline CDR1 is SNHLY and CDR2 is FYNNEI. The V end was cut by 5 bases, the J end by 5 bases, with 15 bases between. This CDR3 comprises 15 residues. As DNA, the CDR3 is TGTGCCAGCAGTCACCCCGACAGAGGAAATGAAAAACTGTTTTTT. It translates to CASSHPDRGNEKLFF. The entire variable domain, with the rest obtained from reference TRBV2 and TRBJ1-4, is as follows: EPEVTQTPSHQVTQMGQEVILRCVPISNHLYFYWYRQILGQKVEFLVSFYNNEISEKSEIFDDQFSVERPDGSNFTLKIRSTKLEDSAMYFCASSHPDRGNEKLFFGSGTQLSVL.

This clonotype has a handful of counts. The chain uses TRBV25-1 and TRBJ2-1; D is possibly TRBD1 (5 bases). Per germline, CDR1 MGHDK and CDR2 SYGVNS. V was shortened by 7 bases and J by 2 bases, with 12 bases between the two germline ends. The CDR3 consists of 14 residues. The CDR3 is CASTGPGTYNEQFF. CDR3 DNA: TGTGCCAGCACTGGGCCAGGGACCTACAATGAGCAGTTCTTC.

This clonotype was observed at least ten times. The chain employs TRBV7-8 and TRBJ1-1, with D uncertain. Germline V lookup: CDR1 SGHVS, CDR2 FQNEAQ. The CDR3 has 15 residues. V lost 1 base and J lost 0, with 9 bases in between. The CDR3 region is CASSLVEEMNTEAFF. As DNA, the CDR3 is TGTGCCAGCAGCTTAGTGGAGGAAATGAACACTGAAGCTTTCTTT.

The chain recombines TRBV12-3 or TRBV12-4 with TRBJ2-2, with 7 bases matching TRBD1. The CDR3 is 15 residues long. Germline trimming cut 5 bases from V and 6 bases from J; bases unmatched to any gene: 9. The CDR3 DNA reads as TGTGCCAGCAGTCTGTTGACAGGGCCGGCCGGGGAGCTGTTTTTT. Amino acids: CASSLLTGPAGELFF.

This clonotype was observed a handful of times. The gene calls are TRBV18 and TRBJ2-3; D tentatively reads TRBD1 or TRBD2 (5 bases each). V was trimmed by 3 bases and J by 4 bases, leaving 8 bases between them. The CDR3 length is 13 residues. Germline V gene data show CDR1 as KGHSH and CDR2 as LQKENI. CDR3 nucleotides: TGTGCCAGCTCACCGGTGGGGGCAGATACGCAGTATTTT. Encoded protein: CASSPVGADTQYF.

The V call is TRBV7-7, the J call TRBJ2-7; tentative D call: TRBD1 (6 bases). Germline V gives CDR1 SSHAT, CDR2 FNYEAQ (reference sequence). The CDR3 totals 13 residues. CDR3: CASSEEWGREQYV. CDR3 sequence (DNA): TGTGCTAGCAGCGAAGAATGGGGGCGAGAGCAGTACGTC.

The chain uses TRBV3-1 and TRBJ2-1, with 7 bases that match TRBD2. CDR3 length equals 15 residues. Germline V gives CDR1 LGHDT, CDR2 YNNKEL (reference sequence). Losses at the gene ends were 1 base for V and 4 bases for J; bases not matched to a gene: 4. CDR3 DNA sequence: TGTGCCAGCAGCCAAGGGCGGGGGATATACAATGAGCAGTTCTTC. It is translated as CASSQGRGIYNEQFF.

CDR3 DNA: TGTGCCAGCAGTTCATCTTACCTCTCAGCCTACGAGCAGTACGTC. This translates into CASSSSYLSAYEQYV. The genes are TRBV28 and TRBJ2-7; D is unresolved. The germline CDR1 and CDR2 sequences are MDHEN and SYDVKM. The CDR3 contains 15 residues. The V end was cut by 4 bases, the J end by 2 bases, with 15 bases between.

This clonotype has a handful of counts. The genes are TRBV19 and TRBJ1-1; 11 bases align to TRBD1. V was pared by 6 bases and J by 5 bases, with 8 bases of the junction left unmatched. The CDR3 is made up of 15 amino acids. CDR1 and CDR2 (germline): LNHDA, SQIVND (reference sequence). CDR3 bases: TGTGCCAGTAGATGGACCGGGACAGGGGGGACTGAAGCTTTCTTT. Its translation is CASRWTGTGGTEAFF.

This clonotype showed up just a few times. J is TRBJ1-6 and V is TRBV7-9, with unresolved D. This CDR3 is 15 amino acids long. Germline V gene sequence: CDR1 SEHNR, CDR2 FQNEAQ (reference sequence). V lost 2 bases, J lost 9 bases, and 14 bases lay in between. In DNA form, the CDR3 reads TGTGCCAGCAGCTTAATACGGGCGCCGGGTTCACCCCTCCACTTT. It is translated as CASSLIRAPGSPLHF.

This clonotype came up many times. In DNA, the CDR3 is TGTGCCAGCAGTTTCTCAGGGGAGACTGAAGCTTTCTTT. It codes for CASSFSGETEAFF. J is TRBJ1-1 and V is TRBV7-6, with D possibly matching TRBD1 (6 bases). This CDR3 region has 13 residues. Between the trimmed V and J ends, which lost 6 bases and 5 bases, there was a span of 13 bases. Germline CDR1 is SGHVS and CDR2 is FNYEAQ.

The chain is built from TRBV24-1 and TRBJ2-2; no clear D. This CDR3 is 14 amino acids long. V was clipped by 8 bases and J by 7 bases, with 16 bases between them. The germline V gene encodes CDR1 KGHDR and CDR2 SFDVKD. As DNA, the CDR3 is TGTGCCACCACCTCTCCGGGTAGGAACGGGGAGCTGTTTTTT. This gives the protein CATTSPGRNGELFF.

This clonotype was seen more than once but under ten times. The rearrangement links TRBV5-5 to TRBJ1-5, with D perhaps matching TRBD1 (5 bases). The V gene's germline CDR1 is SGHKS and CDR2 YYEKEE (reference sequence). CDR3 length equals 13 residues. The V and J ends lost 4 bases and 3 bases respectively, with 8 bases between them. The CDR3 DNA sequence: TGTGCCAGCAGCCGGGACGTCAATCAGCCCCAGCATTTT. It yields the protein CASSRDVNQPQHF.

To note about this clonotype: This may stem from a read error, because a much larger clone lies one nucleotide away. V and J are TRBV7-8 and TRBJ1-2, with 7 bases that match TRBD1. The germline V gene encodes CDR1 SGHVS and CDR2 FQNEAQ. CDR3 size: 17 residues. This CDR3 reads CVSSERSTGTANYGYTF. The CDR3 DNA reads TGTGTCAGCAGCGAGAGATCGACCGGGACAGCAAACTATGGCTACACCTTC.

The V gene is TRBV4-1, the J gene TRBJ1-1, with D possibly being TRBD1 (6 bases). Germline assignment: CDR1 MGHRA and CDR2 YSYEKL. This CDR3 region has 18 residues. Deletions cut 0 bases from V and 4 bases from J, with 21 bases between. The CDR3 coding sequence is TGCGCCAGCAGCCAAGATCCCCCGACAGGTATTGTGGGCACTGAAGCTTTCTTT. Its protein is CASSQDPPTGIVGTEAFF.

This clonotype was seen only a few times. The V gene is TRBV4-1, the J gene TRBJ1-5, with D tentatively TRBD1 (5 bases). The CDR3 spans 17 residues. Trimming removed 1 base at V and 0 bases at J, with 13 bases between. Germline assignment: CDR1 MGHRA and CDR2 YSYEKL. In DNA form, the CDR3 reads TGCGCCAGCAGCCAAGGGGGGGGATTATATAGCAATCAGCCCCAGCATTTT. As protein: CASSQGGGLYSNQPQHF.

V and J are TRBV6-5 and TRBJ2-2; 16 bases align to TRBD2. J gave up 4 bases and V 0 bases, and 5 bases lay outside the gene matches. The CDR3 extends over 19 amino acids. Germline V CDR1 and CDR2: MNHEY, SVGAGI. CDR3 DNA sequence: TGTGCCAGCAGTTACTCCGGGACTAGCGGGGGGGCGGGCACCGGGGAGCTGTTTTTT. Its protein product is CASSYSGTSGGAGTGELFF.